A single sample gave rise to the 31 T cell receptor beta chains below, sequenced in a study of human T cells and chemical hapten exposure. Noted time point: patch test 3, about 24 weeks after DPC sensitization. The treatment here: therapeutic diphenylcyclopropenone sensitization with weekly scalp DPC. From whole blood left unfractionated, total RNA was extracted. TCRdb ran MiXCR on the RACE reads and lists one entry per CDR3 protein. The profile shows some 38,000 distinct CDR3 sequences, 9% to 9.5% of them singletons. The sequencing here drew on whole blood, taken in connection with sensitization to the hapten diphenylcyclopropenone (DPC). Receptors originate from a man between 50 and 59 years old with alopecia areata. Some clones in this sample may be carry-over from other donors' samples.

The table lists this clonotype with many counts. This chain uses TRBV6-5 with TRBJ2-7, with TRBD2 matching 8 bases. The CDR3 is made up of 16 amino acids. Losses at the gene ends were 5 bases for V and 3 bases for J; bases not matched to a gene: 12. The germline V gene has CDR1 MNHEY and CDR2 SVGAGI. The CDR3 DNA is TGTGCCAGCAGTGCCCAACTAGCGGAGGAAAACTACGAGCAGTACTTC. Its protein is CASSAQLAEENYEQYF.

The chain combines TRBV29-1 with TRBJ2-5; D is tentatively TRBD1 or TRBD2 (5 bases each). There are 13 residues in the CDR3. The germline gives CDR1 SQVTM, CDR2 ANQGSEA. Trimming stripped 8 bases from V and 2 bases from J, with 15 bases between. CDR3 in DNA: TGCAGCTCCGGACGGGGCAGGCAAGAGACCCAGTACTTC. It is translated as CSSGRGRQETQYF.

The chain couples TRBV2 to TRBJ2-7; weak D call: TRBD2 (6 bases). V was cut by 4 bases and J by 13 bases, with 14 bases left in between. The CDR3 contains 11 residues. The V gene's germline CDR1 is SNHLY and CDR2 FYNNEI. The CDR3 sequence: CASSGSGRTYF. The CDR3 coding sequence is TGTGCCAGCAGTGGGTCAGGGAGGACATACTTC.

The sample holds many counts of this clonotype. CDR3 coding DNA: TGTGCCAGCAGTTTTGACCGCTACAATGAGCAGTTCTTC. It is translated as CASSFDRYNEQFF. The chain is built from TRBV6-2 or TRBV6-3 and TRBJ2-1; D gene ambiguous. Trimming left V 4 bases short and J 3 bases short, with 7 bases between. CDR3 length: 13 residues. Germline V gene lookup returns CDR1 MNHEY and CDR2 SVGEGT.

This clonotype appeared many times. The V gene is TRBV18, the J gene TRBJ2-5, with D tentatively TRBD1 (6 bases). Trimming took 5 bases from V and 0 from J, leaving 7 bases between them. CDR1 and CDR2 (germline): KGHSH, LQKENI. The CDR3 spans 13 residues. This CDR3 reads CASSGDNQETQYF. For the CDR3, the DNA is TGTGCCAGCTCAGGGGACAACCAAGAGACCCAGTACTTC.

In its sample, this clonotype was seen a few times. The chain carries TRBV12-3 or TRBV12-4 and TRBJ2-3; D gene ambiguous. This CDR3 is 11 amino acids long. Trimming took off 6 bases at V and 7 bases at J, with 8 bases between the two ends. CDR3 DNA sequence: TGTGCCAGCAGGAGTCTTAATACGCAGTATTTT. Its translation is CASRSLNTQYF.

V usage is TRBV28 and J usage is TRBJ1-6; the D gene is possibly TRBD1 (6 bases). This CDR3 region has 14 residues. Trimming pared 11 bases from V and 7 bases from J, leaving 18 bases between. CDR1 MDHEN and CDR2 SYDVKM come from the germline V gene. CDR3 in amino acids: CAATTGNGNSPLHF. DNA for the CDR3: TGTGCCGCCACCACAGGGAATGGCAATTCACCCCTCCACTTT.

The chain couples TRBV4-1 to TRBJ2-7; 7 bases map to TRBD2. CDR1 and CDR2 (germline): MGHRA, YSYEKL. V shed 0 bases, J shed 6 bases, and the junction held 5 bases outside the gene matches. CDR3 length: 14 amino acids. CDR3 in amino acids: CASSQDGGGFEQYF. CDR3 nucleotide sequence: TGCGCCAGCAGCCAAGATGGCGGGGGTTTCGAGCAGTACTTC.

This clonotype has just a few counts. The rearrangement uses TRBV10-3 and TRBJ2-7; D is perhaps TRBD1 or TRBD2 (5 bases each). Between the trimmed V and J ends, which lost 0 bases and 3 bases, there was a span of 12 bases. From germline, CDR1 is ENHRY and CDR2 SYGVKD. The CDR3 extends over 15 amino acids. The CDR3 here is CAISESPGRRYEQYF. For the CDR3, the DNA is TGTGCCATCAGTGAGTCGCCGGGACGGCGCTACGAGCAGTACTTC.

The sample holds many counts of this clonotype. V is TRBV11-2 and J is TRBJ2-3; D not resolved. CDR3 length: 14 residues. V lost 1 base and J 2 bases, leaving 7 bases between the germline ends. CDR1 and CDR2 from the germline V gene are SGHAT and FQNNGV. In nucleotides, the CDR3 is TGTGCCAGCAGCTTAGTTTGGCTCACAGATACGCAGTATTTT. Protein product: CASSLVWLTDTQYF. The complete variable domain, with remaining parts taken from reference TRBV11-2 and TRBJ2-3, reads EAGVAQSPRYKIIEKRQSVAFWCNPISGHATLYWYQQILGQGPKLLIQFQNNGVVDDSQLPKDRFSAERLKGVDSTLKIQPAKLEDSAVYLCASSLVWLTDTQYFGPGTRLTVL.

This clonotype occurred a few times. V is TRBV4-2 and J is TRBJ2-2; 9 nucleotides match TRBD2. CDR1 LGHNA and CDR2 YNFKEQ come from the germline V gene. V was clipped by 0 bases and J by 4 bases; unmatched bases: 6. The CDR3 has 17 amino acids. CDR3 loop: CASSQDGLAGITGELFF. CDR3 coding DNA: TGTGCCAGCAGCCAAGATGGGCTAGCGGGGATCACCGGGGAGCTGTTTTTT.

The chain carries TRBV7-9 and TRBJ1-2; D possibly corresponds to TRBD1 (5 bases). With 5 bases removed from V and 3 bases from J, the gap between germline ends came to 19 bases. This CDR3 contains 16 residues. CDR1 is SEHNR and CDR2 is FQNEAQ in the germline V gene (reference sequence). CDR3: CASSLLGTPWDYGYTF. The CDR3 DNA is TGTGCCAGCAGCCTTTTAGGGACCCCTTGGGACTATGGCTACACCTTC.

Many counts were recorded for this clonotype. This chain uses TRBV30 with TRBJ2-7, with a possible D match to TRBD1 (6 bases). V lost 5 bases, J lost 5 bases, and 16 bases lay in between. The CDR3 sequence is 13 residues long. The germline V gene has CDR1 GTSNPN and CDR2 SVGIG (reference sequence). For the CDR3, the DNA is TGTGCCTGGTCCGGGACAACATGGGACGAGCAGTACTTC. Amino acids: CAWSGTTWDEQYF.

This chain links TRBV3-1 with TRBJ1-1; 7 bases fit TRBD1. In germline, CDR1 is LGHDT, CDR2 YNNKEL (reference sequence). The CDR3 totals 14 residues. Trimming took 5 bases from V and 2 from J; bases not matched to a gene: 5. The CDR3 sequence is CASSSGTANTEAFF. The CDR3 DNA follows: TGTGCCAGCAGCTCCGGGACAGCAAACACTGAAGCTTTCTTT.

This clonotype has ten or more counts. Written as DNA, the CDR3 is TGTGCCAGCAGCTCCCTTGACTGGAACACTGAAGCTTTCTTT. Translating gives CASSSLDWNTEAFF. The chain carries TRBV7-9 and TRBJ1-1; D gene unclear. CDR1 is SEHNR, CDR2 FQNEAQ, per germline (reference sequence). The CDR3 covers 14 residues. Trimming shortened V by 4 bases and J by 1 base, and 10 bases separated the two germline ends.

This clonotype was seen repeatedly, ten times or more. The chain has TRBV6-6 and TRBJ1-4; no clear D. The CDR3 contains 13 residues. From germline, CDR1 is MNHNY and CDR2 SVGAGI (reference sequence). Trimming pared 5 bases from V and 5 bases from J, leaving 9 bases between. In nucleotides, the CDR3 is TGTGCCAGCAGTAACCCGGGGAATGAAAAACTGTTTTTT. Its protein is CASSNPGNEKLFF.

This clonotype turned up a few times. The chain carries TRBV25-1 and TRBJ1-1; unclear D gene. The V end was cut by 2 bases, the J end by 0 bases, with 10 bases between. CDR3 length: 15 amino acids. The germline gives CDR1 MGHDK, CDR2 SYGVNS. CDR3 loop: CASSERLTLNTEAFF. CDR3 sequence (DNA): TGTGCCAGCAGTGAACGCCTAACACTGAACACTGAAGCTTTCTTT.

This clonotype was seen a handful of times. V gene TRBV28 combines with J gene TRBJ1-1, with 7 positions matching TRBD1. Losses at the gene ends were 6 bases for V and 3 bases for J; bases not matched to a gene: 10. The CDR3 extends over 15 amino acids. From germline, CDR1 is MDHEN and CDR2 SYDVKM. CDR3 in amino acids: CASRPPTGDYTEAFF. Written as DNA, the CDR3 is TGTGCCAGCAGACCACCTACAGGGGATTACACTGAAGCTTTCTTT. Using reference TRBV28 and TRBJ1-1 for the parts outside the CDR3, the full variable domain is DVKVTQSSRYLVKRTGEKVFLECVQDMDHENMFWYRQDPGLGLRLIYFSYDVKMKEKGDIPEGYSVSREKKERFSLILESASTNQTSMYLCASRPPTGDYTEAFFGQGTRLTVV.

This clonotype has at least ten counts. V gene TRBV12-3 or TRBV12-4 combines with J gene TRBJ2-5; 7 nucleotides match TRBD1. Trimming took 6 bases from V and 4 from J; bases not matched to a gene: 11. This CDR3 has 15 amino acids. CDR3 loop: CASRQGQPNLETQYF. Here the CDR3 DNA reads TGTGCCAGCAGACAGGGACAGCCAAACCTAGAGACCCAGTACTTC.

This clonotype was picked up many times. The chain recombines TRBV5-8 with TRBJ1-2; the match to TRBD1 covers 11 bases. Losses at the gene ends were 5 bases for V and 3 bases for J; bases not matched to a gene: 6. From germline, CDR1 is SGHTS and CDR2 YDEGEE. CDR3 size: 15 residues. Written as DNA, the CDR3 is TGTGCCAGCAGTCCCAGGACAGGGGGCTACTATGGCTACACCTTC. Protein sequence: CASSPRTGGYYGYTF.

Concerning this clonotype itself: A clone one base away is much larger, so this may be a read error. The V call is TRBV19, the J call TRBJ2-1; D remains ambiguous. Germline V CDR1 and CDR2: LNHDA, SQIVND (reference sequence). The CDR3 runs to 17 residues. With 4 bases removed from V and 0 bases from J, the gap between germline ends came to 16 bases. This CDR3 is CASSRYSPLGSYNEQFF. Here the CDR3 DNA reads TGTGCCAGTAGTAGATACAGTCCCCTCGGCTCCTACAATGAGCAGTTCTTC.

This clonotype was found many times. V is TRBV12-5 and J is TRBJ2-3; D perhaps matches TRBD2 (5 bases). The germline V gene has CDR1 LGHNT and CDR2 FRNRAP. This CDR3 contains 11 residues. Trimming took 8 bases from V and 8 from J, leaving 11 bases between them. The CDR3 region has the DNA TGTGCTAGTCGGGGAACGGGTACGCAGTATTTT. It specifies CASRGTGTQYF.

This clonotype was seen many times. V usage is TRBV6-2 or TRBV6-3 and J usage is TRBJ2-3; 7 bases line up with TRBD1. Germline loops: CDR1 MNHEY, CDR2 SVGEGT. The J segment lost 0 bases and the V segment lost 5 bases, leaving 5 bases of the junction unmatched. This CDR3 is built from 15 residues. CDR3 sequence (DNA): TGTGCCAGCAGTAGGGGGCCAGGGAGCACAGATACGCAGTATTTT. This encodes CASSRGPGSTDTQYF.

In this sample, this clonotype turned up many times. The gene calls are TRBV29-1 and TRBJ2-1; no clear D. Trimming cost V 4 bases and J 9 bases, with 19 bases left between them. Looked up from germline, CDR1 is SQVTM and CDR2 is ANQGSEA. This CDR3 region has 14 residues. CDR3 coding DNA: TGCAGCGTTGTGGACCGGATAGGTCGGTCTGAGCAGTTCTTC. It codes for CSVVDRIGRSEQFF.

This clonotype was recorded at least ten times. The chain uses TRBV29-1 and TRBJ2-7, with unresolved D. The length of the CDR3 is 12 residues. The germline V gene has CDR1 SQVTM and CDR2 ANQGSEA. V lost 5 bases and J lost 1, with 9 bases in between. The CDR3 DNA sequence: TGCAGCGTTTTCGGGTCGTCCTACGAGCAGTACTTC. It is translated as CSVFGSSYEQYF.

This chain uses TRBV6-5 with TRBJ1-2; tentatively, D is TRBD1 (5 bases). The length of the CDR3 is 14 residues. Germline loops: CDR1 MNHEY, CDR2 SVGAGI. The V and J ends lost 0 bases and 5 bases respectively, with 10 bases between them. CDR3 sequence (DNA): TGTGCCAGCAGTTACTCGAGCCAGGGTTATGGCTACACCTTC. Its translation: CASSYSSQGYGYTF.

This clonotype showed up many times. The genes are TRBV29-1 and TRBJ1-3; tentatively, D is TRBD1 (5 bases). The V end was cut by 4 bases, the J end by 4 bases, with 11 bases between. Germline lookup yields CDR1 SQVTM and CDR2 ANQGSEA. The length of the CDR3 is 13 residues. CDR3 sequence (DNA): TGCAGCGTTGGAGACAGCGGCGGAAACACCATATATTTT. Protein sequence: CSVGDSGGNTIYF.

This clonotype was found a few times. The chain employs TRBV3-1 and TRBJ1-6; 7 bases are shared with TRBD1. This CDR3 region has 12 residues. With V trimmed by 4 bases and J by 14 bases, 5 bases remained unmatched. CDR1 and CDR2 (germline): LGHDT, YNNKEL (reference sequence). CDR3 region: CASSPGGQALHF. The CDR3 DNA reads as TGTGCCAGCAGCCCGGGAGGACAGGCCCTCCACTTT.

This clonotype was picked up many times. V is TRBV13 and J is TRBJ2-7; TRBD2 agrees at 8 bases. Germline CDR1 and CDR2: PRHDT and FYEKMQ (reference sequence). The CDR3 totals 15 residues. After removal of 7 bases from V and 1 base from J, the junction contained 9 bases not matched to a gene. CDR3 DNA: TGTGCCAGCACCACCGGCGGGAGGAGGTCCTACGAGCAGTACTTC. It specifies CASTTGGRRSYEQYF.

This clonotype was counted many times. The rearrangement links TRBV4-2 to TRBJ2-1; 12 bases fit TRBD2. The germline V gene encodes CDR1 LGHNA and CDR2 YNFKEQ. The CDR3 length is 15 residues. V shed 3 bases and J 10 bases; nucleotides not matched to a gene: 7. CDR3 sequence reads: CASSQSGTSGPEQFF. The CDR3 nucleotides read TGTGCCAGCAGCCAGTCCGGGACTAGCGGGCCAGAGCAGTTCTTC.

This clonotype was seen a few times. The chain couples TRBV29-1 to TRBJ2-1; 12 bases map to TRBD2. V was clipped by 7 bases and J by 0 bases; unmatched bases: 4. This CDR3 spans 15 amino acids. CDR1 and CDR2 (germline): SQVTM, ANQGSEA. The CDR3 nucleotides read TGCAGCGCCCGACTAGCGGGAGTCTCCTACAATGAGCAGTTCTTC. It specifies CSARLAGVSYNEQFF.